Presented here are 27 T cell receptor beta chains from one specimen sequenced in a study of blood T cell repertoires in COVID-19. The data were produced by immunoSEQ multiplex PCR, yet TCRdb's version contains in-frame clones alone and is incomplete. The sample contains 230,000 or so clones, about 85% of which appear only once. The material sequenced was PBMCs or T cells enriched from blood (not recorded which). These receptors were taken from a woman aged 50 to 60 who had been exposed to COVID-19.

J is TRBJ2-1 and V is TRBV9; D is perhaps TRBD1 (5 bases). Germline CDR1 SGDLS, CDR2 YYNGEE. V lost 3 bases, J lost 3 bases, and 13 bases lay in between. This CDR3 spans 15 amino acids. The CDR3 nucleotides read TGTGCCAGCAGCGCTACCTGGGGCTACTACAATGAGCAGTTCTTC. Its translation: CASSATWGYYNEQFF.

This chain uses TRBV5-1 with TRBJ2-2; the match to TRBD2 covers 8 bases. This CDR3 has 14 amino acids. The V gene's germline CDR1 is SGHRS and CDR2 YFSETQ. Trimming cost V 5 bases and J 3 bases; bases outside gene matches: 3. The CDR3 DNA reads as TGCGCCAGCAGTAAAGCGGGGGACACCGGGGAGCTGTTTTTT. Its translation is CASSKAGDTGELFF.

J is TRBJ1-2 and V is TRBV3-1 (or the pseudogene TRBV3-2), with a tentative D call TRBD1 (6 bases). CDR1 and CDR2 from the germline V gene are LGHDT and YNNKEL (reference sequence). This CDR3 contains 14 residues. The V end was cut by 0 bases, the J end by 7 bases, with 12 bases between. This CDR3 is CASSQETGPRGYTF. The CDR3 DNA reads TGTGCCAGCAGCCAAGAAACAGGGCCCCGTGGCTACACCTTC.

The chain uses TRBV5-1 and TRBJ2-7, with no clear D. V was shortened by 4 bases and J by 3 bases, with 14 bases between the two germline ends. The CDR3 loop spans 14 amino acids. The germline V gene encodes CDR1 SGHRS and CDR2 YFSETQ. Here the CDR3 reads CASSTAPPLYEQYF. CDR3 nucleotides: TGCGCCAGCAGCACTGCTCCTCCCCTCTACGAGCAGTACTTC.

V and J are TRBV4-1 and TRBJ1-1; possibly TRBD1 for D (6 bases). CDR1 and CDR2 from the germline V gene are MGHRA and YSYEKL. Trimming cost V 1 base and J 4 bases, with 7 bases left between them. The CDR3 loop spans 13 amino acids. The chain's CDR3 is CASSQVGGTEAFF. CDR3 DNA: TGCGCCAGCAGCCAAGTAGGGGGCACTGAAGCTTTCTTT.

The chain carries TRBV5-6 and TRBJ2-7; D unclear. Trimming stripped 1 base from V and 0 bases from J, with 5 bases between. This CDR3 contains 13 residues. Per the germline V gene, CDR1 is SGHDT and CDR2 is YYEEEE. CDR3 sequence reads: CASSLSSSYEQYF. CDR3 DNA sequence: TGTGCCAGCAGCTTGAGTAGCTCCTACGAGCAGTACTTC.

The V gene is TRBV3-1 (or the pseudogene TRBV3-2), the J gene TRBJ1-3; D gene uncertain. V lost 4 bases to trimming and J lost 0 bases, with 7 bases between them. Germline loops: CDR1 LGHDT, CDR2 YNNKEL (reference sequence). CDR3 length: 14 residues. The CDR3 region has the DNA TGTGCCAGCAGCCGTCCTAGCTCTGGAAACACCATATATTTT. Translated, it gives CASSRPSSGNTIYF.

This chain's CDR3 is CASSRTSNSPLHF. The CDR3 nucleotides are TGTGCCAGCAGTCGGACAAGTAATTCACCCCTCCACTTT. V usage is TRBV6-5 and J usage is TRBJ1-6; a weak D match, TRBD1 (5 bases). Trimming took off 5 bases at V and 6 bases at J, with 8 bases between the two ends. The CDR3 loop spans 13 amino acids. Germline CDR1 and CDR2: MNHEY and SVGAGI.

This clone was seen a few times. V usage is TRBV7-9 and J usage is TRBJ1-1, with D perhaps TRBD1 (6 bases). Germline lookup yields CDR1 SEHNR and CDR2 FQNEAQ (reference sequence). The CDR3 extends over 14 amino acids. Trimming stripped 5 bases from V and 4 bases from J, with 14 bases between. Here the CDR3 reads CASSLTGGATEAFF. Here the CDR3 DNA reads TGTGCCAGCAGCCTCACCGGGGGGGCCACTGAAGCTTTCTTT.

This chain connects TRBV7-9 to TRBJ1-1; 10 bases are a match to TRBD1. The V gene's germline CDR1 is SEHNR and CDR2 FQNEAQ (reference sequence). The CDR3 runs to 15 residues. V gave up 7 bases and J gave up 0 bases; unmatched junction bases: 5. CDR3 DNA: TGTGCCAGCATAGGGACAGGGGTCTTGAACACTGAAGCTTTCTTT. This sequence encodes CASIGTGVLNTEAFF.

V is TRBV6-6 and J is TRBJ2-3; TRBD2 matches 7 bases. CDR1 MNHNY and CDR2 SVGAGI come from the germline V gene (reference sequence). Germline trimming cut 0 bases from V and 2 bases from J; bases unmatched to any gene: 5. The CDR3 is 16 residues long. CDR3 nucleotides: TGTGCCAGCAGTTACTCTAAGCGGGGCTTCACAGATACGCAGTATTTT. It yields the protein CASSYSKRGFTDTQYF.

The chain couples TRBV27 to TRBJ2-2, with 9 bases matching TRBD1. V lost 5 bases to trimming and J lost 4 bases; unmatched junction nucleotides: 8. This CDR3 has 16 amino acids. Per germline, CDR1 MNHEY and CDR2 SMNVEV (reference sequence). For the CDR3, the DNA is TGTGCCAGCAGTCGACTTCGGGACAGGGCCACCGGGGAGCTGTTTTTT. This codes for CASSRLRDRATGELFF.

This chain links TRBV28 with TRBJ1-1, with D possibly TRBD1 on 6 matching bases. The V gene's germline CDR1 is MDHEN and CDR2 SYDVKM. This CDR3 is 15 amino acids long. The germline V and J ends were trimmed by 7 bases and 0 bases, with 15 bases remaining between them. The CDR3 loop is CASTRTDLMNTEAFF. The CDR3 region has the DNA TGTGCCAGCACCCGGACAGATCTCATGAACACTGAAGCTTTCTTT.

The CDR3 here is CASSAPKTGGVGNTIYF. In DNA, the CDR3 is TGTGCCAGCAGCGCCCCGAAGACAGGGGGTGTTGGAAACACCATATATTTT. The chain joins TRBV2 to TRBJ1-3; 9 nucleotides match TRBD1. V dropped 6 bases and J dropped 3; count of bases not matched to a gene: 12. There are 17 residues in the CDR3. The germline gives CDR1 SNHLY, CDR2 FYNNEI.

This chain connects TRBV30 to TRBJ1-2; tentative D call: TRBD1 (6 bases). The length of the CDR3 is 12 residues. V lost 5 bases, J lost 7 bases, and 14 bases lay in between. Per the germline V gene, CDR1 is GTSNPN and CDR2 is SVGIG (reference sequence). CDR3: CAWGQSQPGYTF. The CDR3 DNA reads as TGTGCCTGGGGACAGTCTCAGCCTGGCTACACCTTC.

J is TRBJ2-2 and V is TRBV9, with 8 nucleotides matching TRBD2. Germline V gene sequence: CDR1 SGDLS, CDR2 YYNGEE. J lost 4 bases, V lost 3 bases, and 14 bases had no gene match. There are 18 residues in the CDR3. This CDR3 is CASSAWLESGGPTGELFF. The CDR3 bases are TGTGCCAGCAGCGCCTGGCTCGAGTCGGGGGGGCCCACCGGGGAGCTGTTTTTT.

This chain links TRBV5-4 with TRBJ1-1; D gene unclear. V was clipped by 1 base and J by 1 base, with 11 bases between them. Germline values: CDR1 SGHNT, CDR2 YYREEE (reference sequence). There are 15 residues in the CDR3. The CDR3 is CASSLSRLGNTEAFF. As DNA, the CDR3 is TGTGCCAGCAGCTTGTCCAGGTTGGGGAACACTGAAGCTTTCTTT.

CDR3 protein: CASSSTGGSEQFF. The CDR3 nucleotides are TGTGCCAGCAGCTCGACAGGGGGGAGCGAGCAGTTCTTC. V and J are TRBV11-3 and TRBJ2-1; 9 nucleotides align to TRBD1. The CDR3 is 13 residues long. The V and J ends lost 4 bases and 10 bases, in that order; junction bases with no gene match: 5. Germline-derived CDR1 and CDR2 are SGHNT and YENEEA. Full variable domain (outside the CDR3, taken from reference TRBV11-3 and TRBJ2-1): EAGVVQSPRYKIIEKKQPVAFWCNPISGHNTLYWYLQNLGQGPELLIRYENEEAVDDSQLPKDRFSAERLKGVDSTLKIQPAELGDSAVYLCASSSTGGSEQFFGPGTRLTVL.

This chain joins TRBV12-3 or TRBV12-4 and TRBJ1-5; possibly TRBD1 for D (5 bases). The CDR3 contains 13 residues. V lost 5 bases, J lost 3 bases, and 8 bases lay in between. CDR3 in amino acids: CASSPGNNQPQHF. The CDR3 DNA sequence: TGTGCCAGCAGTCCAGGGAACAATCAGCCCCAGCATTTT.

The chain has TRBV27 and TRBJ2-3, with TRBD2 identical over 7 bases. With 4 bases clipped from V and 4 bases from J, the junction kept 11 bases outside the gene matches. This CDR3 contains 16 residues. Germline V CDR1 and CDR2: MNHEY, SMNVEV (reference sequence). The CDR3 bases are TGTGCCAGCAGTTCCTCCGCGGGGGAAAGGGCAGATACGCAGTATTTT. It specifies CASSSSAGERADTQYF.

V is TRBV5-6 and J is TRBJ2-1; tentative D call: TRBD1 (6 bases). CDR1 SGHDT and CDR2 YYEEEE come from the germline V gene. With 2 bases removed from V and 5 bases from J, the gap between germline ends came to 11 bases. This CDR3 is 14 amino acids long. CDR3 in DNA: TGTGCCAGCAGCTTACAGGGTACCCACAATGAGCAGTTCTTC. Translated: CASSLQGTHNEQFF.

V gene TRBV10-2 combines with J gene TRBJ1-1; D gene uncertain. CDR3 length: 13 residues. The germline CDR1 and CDR2 sequences are WSHSY and SAAADI. The V and J ends lost 0 bases and 8 bases respectively, with 10 bases between them. This CDR3 reads CASSESRSEEAFF. In nucleotides, the CDR3 is TGCGCCAGCAGTGAGTCCAGAAGCGAAGAAGCTTTCTTT.

This clone has a single count. The chain uses TRBV5-1 and TRBJ2-3; TRBD2 might be the D (7 bases). Trimming removed 1 base at V and 4 bases at J, with 22 bases between. This CDR3 has 18 residues. CDR1 SGHRS and CDR2 YFSETQ come from the germline V gene. In nucleotides, the CDR3 is TGCGCCAGCAGCTTGAGTCCGGGGGGCCCGAAGGTGGCAGATACGCAGTATTTT. Translating gives CASSLSPGGPKVADTQYF.

The rearrangement joins TRBV19 to TRBJ2-4, with 10 bases that match TRBD2. Trimming removed 7 bases from V and 15 bases from J; junction bases left unmatched: 12. CDR3 length equals 13 residues. CDR1 is LNHDA and CDR2 is SQIVND in the germline V gene (reference sequence). In DNA, the CDR3 is TGTGCCAGTACGGTTGGGAGCGGGGGGGCGTGGTACTTC. Protein: CASTVGSGGAWYF.

This clone occurred once. The genes are TRBV5-1 and TRBJ1-2; D is unclear. V lost 1 base and J 0 bases, leaving 10 bases between the germline ends. The germline gives CDR1 SGHRS, CDR2 YFSETQ. The CDR3 spans 15 residues. The CDR3 region has the DNA TGCGCCAGCAGCTTGAGTGCTATCGCTAACTATGGCTACACCTTC. Its translation is CASSLSAIANYGYTF.

The V and J genes are TRBV18 and TRBJ1-6; no reliable D call. V lost 3 bases to trimming and J lost 10 bases, with 10 bases between them. This CDR3 region has 13 residues. Germline V gene lookup returns CDR1 KGHSH and CDR2 LQKENI. The CDR3 nucleotides are TGTGCCAGCTCACCGGAGAGGAACTCACCCCTCCACTTT. This gives the protein CASSPERNSPLHF.

The rearrangement uses TRBV6-5 and TRBJ1-6; D gene ambiguous. The CDR3 consists of 14 residues. V was clipped by 6 bases and J by 0 bases, with 6 bases between them. The germline V gene has CDR1 MNHEY and CDR2 SVGAGI. CDR3 nucleotide sequence: TGTGCCAGCAGCGAGAGCTCCTATAATTCACCCCTCCACTTT. It yields the protein CASSESSYNSPLHF.